The 21 T cell receptor beta chains below come from one sample, sequenced in a study of blood T cell repertoires in COVID-19 (dated by TCRdb to the early 2020s). Preparation of the library involved the immunoSEQ multiplex PCR assay. TCRdb stores this immuneACCESS table with in-frame sequences only. Part of the clones is absent; in the studies checked, under half of the shortfall reflects unresolved V genes, and no reason is known for the rest. The sample table lists 170,000 or so clones, around 79% of them with a count of one. Of the sample, approximately 26% falls within the top ten clones. Sequencing input: peripheral blood. Receptors were obtained from a woman in her 70s with acute or convalescent COVID-19.

The J gene is TRBJ1-2, the V gene TRBV7-8; 10 nucleotides align to TRBD1. Per germline, CDR1 SGHVS and CDR2 FQNEAQ. Trimming cost V 4 bases and J 6 bases; bases outside gene matches: 14. The CDR3 consists of 17 residues. CDR3 residues: CASSYRDRGLLPDGYTF. CDR3 in DNA: TGTGCCAGCAGCTACCGGGACAGGGGACTCCTCCCGGATGGCTACACCTTC.

The CDR3 loop reads CASSAWDNSYEQYF. CDR3 in DNA: TGTGCCAGCAGCGCATGGGACAACTCCTACGAGCAGTACTTC. The rearrangement links TRBV5-5 to TRBJ2-7; D is possibly TRBD1 (6 bases). Trimming removed 4 bases at V and 0 bases at J, with 11 bases between. Germline V gives CDR1 SGHKS, CDR2 YYEKEE (reference sequence). CDR3 length: 14 amino acids.

The V and J genes are TRBV6-5 and TRBJ2-2, with a weak D call TRBD1 (6 bases). Germline loops: CDR1 MNHEY, CDR2 SVGAGI. The CDR3 has 13 amino acids. V was pared by 8 bases and J by 4 bases, with 11 bases between. The CDR3 DNA sequence: TGTGCCAGCCAGAGGGGGTCCACCGGGGAGCTGTTTTTT. It translates to CASQRGSTGELFF.

The rearrangement joins TRBV20-1 to TRBJ2-7; D unclear. V dropped 3 bases and J dropped 3 bases, with 9 bases sitting between them. The CDR3 is 12 residues long. The germline gives CDR1 DFQATT, CDR2 SNEGSKA (reference sequence). The CDR3 is CSASYNSYEQYF. CDR3 DNA sequence: TGCAGTGCTAGTTACAACAGCTACGAGCAGTACTTC.

V gene TRBV6-6 combines with J gene TRBJ2-7, with D tentatively TRBD1 (6 bases). Germline-derived CDR1 and CDR2 are MNHNY and SVGAGI (reference sequence). The CDR3 extends over 16 amino acids. V lost 6 bases to trimming and J lost 0 bases, with 18 bases between them. CDR3 sequence reads: CASSPALGARSYEQYF. The CDR3 DNA is TGTGCCAGCAGCCCGGCTTTGGGGGCTCGCTCCTACGAGCAGTACTTC.

The chain recombines TRBV7-2 with TRBJ2-1; TRBD2 agrees at 7 bases. This CDR3 is built from 14 residues. Germline CDR1 SGHTA, CDR2 FQGNSA. Unmatched junction bases numbered 3, after V lost 0 bases and J lost 7 bases. This chain's CDR3 is CASSLARLANEQFF. CDR3 DNA: TGTGCCAGCAGCTTAGCACGACTAGCTAATGAGCAGTTCTTC.

V and J are TRBV3-1 (or the pseudogene TRBV3-2) and TRBJ1-2; D not certain. The CDR3 has 13 residues. CDR1 and CDR2 from the germline V gene are LGHDT and YNNKEL (reference sequence). V was trimmed by 5 bases and J by 4 bases, leaving 11 bases between them. The CDR3 sequence is CASSAGTLYGYTF. The DNA for the CDR3 is TGTGCCAGCAGCGCAGGAACCCTCTATGGCTACACCTTC.

This clone was observed a few times. This chain uses TRBV7-9 with TRBJ1-6; possible D gene TRBD1, 6 bases. Germline-derived CDR1 and CDR2 are SEHNR and FQNEAQ (reference sequence). V lost 5 bases, J lost 7 bases, and 15 bases lay in between. CDR3 length: 15 residues. In DNA form, the CDR3 reads TGTGCCAGCAGCCAGGCCAACAGGGCAAATTCACCCCTCCACTTT. Protein: CASSQANRANSPLHF.

The chain is built from TRBV3-1 (or the pseudogene TRBV3-2) and TRBJ2-7, with 13 bases fitting TRBD2. Trimming took 1 base from V and 4 from J; bases not matched to a gene: 4. The CDR3 is 16 residues long. Germline V gives CDR1 LGHDT, CDR2 YNNKEL (reference sequence). The CDR3 DNA follows: TGTGCCAGCAGCCAAGGACTAGCGGGAGGAGTGTACGAGCAGTACTTC. It encodes CASSQGLAGGVYEQYF.

This sequence joins TRBV18 and TRBJ2-1; 8 bases agree with TRBD1. The J segment lost 4 bases and the V segment lost 4 bases, leaving 9 bases of the junction unmatched. This CDR3 region has 16 residues. The germline gives CDR1 KGHSH, CDR2 LQKENI. The CDR3 nucleotides are TGTGCCAGCTCACGAGGACAGGGTCGGACATACAATGAGCAGTTCTTC. Protein product: CASSRGQGRTYNEQFF.

This clone was seen more than once but under ten times. The rearrangement uses TRBV7-9 and TRBJ1-1; the match to TRBD1 covers 7 bases. V dropped 5 bases and J dropped 2; count of bases not matched to a gene: 8. This CDR3 is 15 amino acids long. Germline assignment: CDR1 SEHNR and CDR2 FQNEAQ (reference sequence). Here the CDR3 DNA reads TGTGCCAGCAGCCACCGAAACAGGGGAAACACTGAAGCTTTCTTT. The encoded protein is CASSHRNRGNTEAFF. The full variable domain, with the rest looked up from reference TRBV7-9 and TRBJ1-1, is DTGVSQNPRHKITKRGQNVTFRCDPISEHNRLYWYRQTLGQGPEFLTYFQNEAQLEKSRLLSDRFSAERPKGSFSTLEIQRTEQGDSAMYLCASSHRNRGNTEAFFGQGTRLTVV.

The chain has TRBV7-2 and TRBJ2-1; 8 bases are a match to TRBD2. V shed 1 base and J 4 bases; nucleotides not matched to a gene: 12. The CDR3 is 18 amino acids. The germline V gene has CDR1 SGHTA and CDR2 FQGNSA. CDR3 nucleotides: TGTGCCAGCAGCTTAGGGCCCCCCCTACTAGCGGCATACAATGAGCAGTTCTTC. Translating it yields CASSLGPPLLAAYNEQFF.

CDR3 bases: TGTGCCAGCAGCTTCGGAGAGTACAATGAGCAGTTCTTC. This translates into CASSFGEYNEQFF. V is TRBV5-4 and J is TRBJ2-1; D unclear. Trimming stripped 2 bases from V and 4 bases from J, with 7 bases between. The CDR3 is 13 residues long. CDR1 is SGHNT and CDR2 is YYREEE in the germline V gene (reference sequence).

This chain links TRBV5-1 with TRBJ2-1, with 13 nucleotides matching TRBD2. This CDR3 contains 14 residues. Germline V gene data show CDR1 as SGHRS and CDR2 as YFSETQ. J gave up 10 bases and V 4 bases, and 5 bases lay outside the gene matches. The CDR3 region is CASSTGLAGSEQFF. CDR3 bases: TGCGCCAGCAGCACGGGACTAGCGGGGTCCGAGCAGTTCTTC. Full variable domain (rest looked up from reference TRBV5-1 and TRBJ2-1): KAGVTQTPRYLIKTRGQQVTLSCSPISGHRSVSWYQQTPGQGLQFLFEYFSETQRNKGNFPGRFSGRQFSNSRSEMNVSTLELGDSALYLCASSTGLAGSEQFFGPGTRLTVL.

This clone was seen only a few times. The V call is TRBV19, the J call TRBJ1-2; 8 bases align to TRBD1. With V trimmed by 4 bases and J by 5 bases, 9 bases remained unmatched. The germline CDR1 and CDR2 sequences are LNHDA and SQIVND (reference sequence). CDR3 length: 15 amino acids. The CDR3 nucleotides are TGTGCCAGTAGTAGGACGGACAGGGTGGCGTATGGCTACACCTTC. Translation: CASSRTDRVAYGYTF.

A note on this clone: At one end, the junction sequence differs from germline, possibly due to a read error. V and J are TRBV19 and TRBJ2-4; 8 nucleotides align to TRBD1. The germline V gene has CDR1 LNHDA and CDR2 SQIVND (reference sequence). CDR3 size: 12 residues. For the CDR3, the DNA is TGTGCCAGTAGTGTACGGACAGGGCGTGAGGTCTTC. Protein: CASSVRTGREVF.

V usage is TRBV28 and J usage is TRBJ2-5; D perhaps matches TRBD1 (6 bases). V shed 7 bases and J shed 3 bases, with 12 bases lying between them. This CDR3 has 13 residues. Per the germline V gene, CDR1 is MDHEN and CDR2 is SYDVKM. The CDR3 region has the DNA TGTGCCAGCACCACAGGGCCTGAAGAGACCCAGTACTTC. Protein sequence: CASTTGPEETQYF.

The V call is TRBV20-1, the J call TRBJ2-2; 8 bases match TRBD2. With 3 bases clipped from V and 5 bases from J, the junction kept 5 bases outside the gene matches. This CDR3 spans 14 amino acids. In germline, CDR1 is DFQATT, CDR2 SNEGSKA (reference sequence). In nucleotides, the CDR3 is TGCAGTGCTAGTTCGGGACTAGGGACCGGGGAGCTGTTTTTT. Encoded protein: CSASSGLGTGELFF.

V usage is TRBV7-2 and J usage is TRBJ2-1; D perhaps matches TRBD2 (6 bases). The V end was cut by 4 bases, the J end by 4 bases, with 8 bases between. The germline V gene encodes CDR1 SGHTA and CDR2 FQGNSA. The CDR3 runs 13 residues. The CDR3 nucleotides are TGTGCCAGCAGCTCGACTAGTTACAATGAGCAGTTCTTC. It encodes CASSSTSYNEQFF.

V is TRBV2 and J is TRBJ2-3, with D possibly TRBD2 on 6 matching bases. The germline V gene encodes CDR1 SNHLY and CDR2 FYNNEI. The CDR3 has 14 amino acids. With 8 bases removed from V and 4 bases from J, the gap between germline ends came to 16 bases. CDR3 in DNA: TGTGCCAGCTTCCCTAGCGTGGTCTCAGATACGCAGTATTTT. It specifies CASFPSVVSDTQYF.

The V call is TRBV24-1, the J call TRBJ2-1, with 9 bases fitting TRBD2. V was pared by 5 bases and J by 5 bases, with 6 bases of the junction left unmatched. Germline CDR1 reads KGHDR; CDR2 reads SFDVKD. This CDR3 spans 15 amino acids. The CDR3 nucleotides read TGTGCCACCAGTGTACGCGGGAGGGGCCACAATGAGCAGTTCTTC. It is translated as CATSVRGRGHNEQFF.